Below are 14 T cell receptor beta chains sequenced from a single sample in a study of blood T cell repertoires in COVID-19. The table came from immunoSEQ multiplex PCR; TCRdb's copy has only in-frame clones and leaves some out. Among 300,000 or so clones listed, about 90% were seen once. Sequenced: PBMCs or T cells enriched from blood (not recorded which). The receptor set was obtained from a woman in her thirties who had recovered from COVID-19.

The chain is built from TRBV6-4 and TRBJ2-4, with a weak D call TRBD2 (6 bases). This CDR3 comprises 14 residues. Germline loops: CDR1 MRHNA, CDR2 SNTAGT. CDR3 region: CVNSTGDDGAIQYF. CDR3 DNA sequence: TGTGTCAATAGCACGGGGGACGACGGGGCCATTCAGTACTTC.

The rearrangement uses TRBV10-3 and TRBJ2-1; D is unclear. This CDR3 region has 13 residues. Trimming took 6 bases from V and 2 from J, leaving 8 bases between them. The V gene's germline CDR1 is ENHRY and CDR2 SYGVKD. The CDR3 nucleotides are TGTGCCATCAGCCCAGACACCTACAATGAGCAGTTCTTC. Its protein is CAISPDTYNEQFF.

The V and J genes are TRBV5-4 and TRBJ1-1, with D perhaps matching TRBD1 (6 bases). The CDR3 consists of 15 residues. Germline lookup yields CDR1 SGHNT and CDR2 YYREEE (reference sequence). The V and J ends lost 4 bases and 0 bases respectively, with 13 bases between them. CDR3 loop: CASSHLDRMNTEAFF. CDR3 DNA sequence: TGTGCCAGCAGCCACCTTGACAGGATGAACACTGAAGCTTTCTTT.

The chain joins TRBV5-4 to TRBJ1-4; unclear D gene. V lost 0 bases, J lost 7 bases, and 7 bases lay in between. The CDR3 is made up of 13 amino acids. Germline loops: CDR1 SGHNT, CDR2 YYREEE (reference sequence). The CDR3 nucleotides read TGTGCCAGCAGCTTGGTAGATGGTGAAAAACTGTTTTTT. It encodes CASSLVDGEKLFF.

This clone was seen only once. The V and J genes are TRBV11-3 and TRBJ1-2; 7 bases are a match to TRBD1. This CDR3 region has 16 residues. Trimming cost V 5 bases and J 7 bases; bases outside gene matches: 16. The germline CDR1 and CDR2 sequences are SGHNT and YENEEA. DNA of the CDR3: TGTGCCAGCAGCCCGGTCAACTACAGGGGCGCCGGTGGCTACACCTTC. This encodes CASSPVNYRGAGGYTF.

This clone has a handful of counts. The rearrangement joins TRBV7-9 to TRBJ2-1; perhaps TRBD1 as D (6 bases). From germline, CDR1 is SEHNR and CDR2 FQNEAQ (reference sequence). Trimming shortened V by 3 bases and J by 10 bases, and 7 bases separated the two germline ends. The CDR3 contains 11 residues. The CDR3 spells CASSLTGEQFF. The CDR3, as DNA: TGTGCCAGCAGCTTGACAGGCGAGCAGTTCTTC.

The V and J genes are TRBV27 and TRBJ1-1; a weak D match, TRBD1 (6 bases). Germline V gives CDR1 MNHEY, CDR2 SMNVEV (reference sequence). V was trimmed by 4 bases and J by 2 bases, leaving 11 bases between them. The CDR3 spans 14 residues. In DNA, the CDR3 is TGTGCCAGCAGTTCGACAGGATTAAACACTGAAGCTTTCTTT. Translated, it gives CASSSTGLNTEAFF.

The CDR3 loop reads CASSRTSRYNEQFF. The CDR3 nucleotides read TGTGCCAGCTCAAGGACTAGCCGTTACAATGAGCAGTTCTTC. This chain links TRBV9 with TRBJ2-1, with 8 positions matching TRBD2. With 7 bases clipped from V and 4 bases from J, the junction kept 7 bases outside the gene matches. The CDR3 runs 14 residues. CDR1 SGDLS and CDR2 YYNGEE come from the germline V gene.

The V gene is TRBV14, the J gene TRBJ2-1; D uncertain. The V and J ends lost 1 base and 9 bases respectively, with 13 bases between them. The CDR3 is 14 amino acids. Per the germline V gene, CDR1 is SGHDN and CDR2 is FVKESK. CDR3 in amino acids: CASSQVLGTGEQFF. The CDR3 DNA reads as TGTGCCAGCAGCCAAGTACTCGGCACGGGTGAGCAGTTCTTC.

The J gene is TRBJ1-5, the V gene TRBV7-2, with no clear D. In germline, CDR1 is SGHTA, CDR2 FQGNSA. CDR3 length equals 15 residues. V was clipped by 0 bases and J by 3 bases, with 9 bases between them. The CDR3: CASSLAFQANQPQHF. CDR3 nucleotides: TGTGCCAGCAGCTTAGCGTTTCAGGCCAATCAGCCCCAGCATTTT.

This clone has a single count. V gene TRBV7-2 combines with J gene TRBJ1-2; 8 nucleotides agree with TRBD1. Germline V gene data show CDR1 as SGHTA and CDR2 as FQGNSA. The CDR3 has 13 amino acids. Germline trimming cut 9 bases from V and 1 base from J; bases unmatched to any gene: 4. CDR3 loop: CASRGQGNYGYTF. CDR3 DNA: TGTGCCAGTCGAGGACAGGGTAACTATGGCTACACCTTC.

CDR3 residues: CASTSTASSGYTF. The CDR3 nucleotides are TGTGCCAGCACCTCGACAGCATCGAGTGGCTACACCTTC. The chain recombines TRBV27 with TRBJ1-2, with D perhaps TRBD1 (5 bases). The CDR3 contains 13 residues. Between the trimmed V and J ends, which lost 7 bases and 7 bases, there was a span of 16 bases. Germline loops: CDR1 MNHEY, CDR2 SMNVEV (reference sequence).

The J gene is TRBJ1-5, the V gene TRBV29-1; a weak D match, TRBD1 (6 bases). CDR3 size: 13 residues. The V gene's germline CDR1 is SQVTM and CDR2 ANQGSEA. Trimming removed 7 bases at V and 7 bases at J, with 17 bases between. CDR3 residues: CSGTSGHNQPQHF. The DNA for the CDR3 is TGCAGCGGAACTTCGGGACACAACCAGCCCCAGCATTTT. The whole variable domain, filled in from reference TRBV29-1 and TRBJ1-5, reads SAVISQKPSRDICQRGTSLTIQCQVDSQVTMMFWYRQQPGQSLTLIATANQGSEATYESGFVIDKFPISRPNLTFSTLTVSNMSPEDSSIYLCSGTSGHNQPQHFGDGTRLSIL.

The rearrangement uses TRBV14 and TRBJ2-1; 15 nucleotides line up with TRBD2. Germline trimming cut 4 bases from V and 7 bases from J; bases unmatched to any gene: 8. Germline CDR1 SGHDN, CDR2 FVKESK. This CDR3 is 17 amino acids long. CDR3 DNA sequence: TGTGCCAGCAGCCTAGGACTAGCGGGGGGGCCGCAGAATGAGCAGTTCTTC. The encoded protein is CASSLGLAGGPQNEQFF.